This T cell receptor beta chain was found in a study of T cell clonotyping in hematopoietic cell transplantation. The assay was immunoSEQ multiplex PCR, and TCRdb's table has in-frame clones only and misses some. Of 69,000 or so clones listed, around 94% are singletons. This clone was recorded only once. Germline V lookup: CDR1 MNHEY, CDR2 SVGAGI. This CDR3 comprises 15 residues. Losses at the gene ends were 4 bases for V and 1 base for J; bases not matched to a gene: 4. Specimen: peripheral blood mononuclear cells. This TCR was recovered from a man aged 45-60 years in good health. Some clones in this sample may be carry-over from other donors' samples. The rearrangement links TRBV6-5 to TRBJ2-1, with TRBD1 matching 7 bases. CDR3 loop: CASSSVRGSYNEQFF. CDR3 sequence (DNA): TGTGCCAGCAGTTCGGTCAGGGGGTCCTACAATGAGCAGTTCTTC.